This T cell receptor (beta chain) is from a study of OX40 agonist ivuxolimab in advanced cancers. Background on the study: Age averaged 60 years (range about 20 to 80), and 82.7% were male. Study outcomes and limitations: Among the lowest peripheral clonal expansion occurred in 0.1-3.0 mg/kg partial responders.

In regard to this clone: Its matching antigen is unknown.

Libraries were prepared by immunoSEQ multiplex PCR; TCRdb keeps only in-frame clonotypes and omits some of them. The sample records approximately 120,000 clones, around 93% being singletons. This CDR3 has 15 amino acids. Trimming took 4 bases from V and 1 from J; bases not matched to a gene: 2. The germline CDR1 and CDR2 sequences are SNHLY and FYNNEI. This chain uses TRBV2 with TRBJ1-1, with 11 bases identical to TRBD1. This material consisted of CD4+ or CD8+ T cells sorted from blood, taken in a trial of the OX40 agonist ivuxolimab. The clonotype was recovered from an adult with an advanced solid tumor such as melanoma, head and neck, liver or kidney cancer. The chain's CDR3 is CASSVGQGANTEAFF. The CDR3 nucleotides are TGTGCCAGCAGTGTTGGACAGGGGGCGAACACTGAAGCTTTCTTT.